This is a list of T cell receptor beta chains from one sample in a study of CD8+ T cells in alopecia areata. The method was immunoSEQ multiplex PCR; TCRdb's version includes in-frame clones alone and lacks a portion of them. The sample lists 20,000 to 30,000 clones; approximately 52% were seen once. Specimen: NKG2D-high CD8+ T cells sorted from blood. The receptors come from a human donor with alopecia areata. CDR3s include the opening cysteine and the closing phenylalanine or tryptophan. Fields, in order: clone size, D gene, CDR3 length, V gene, J gene, CDR3 DNA, CDR3 protein. D genes are given only for firm matches. Clone sizes are given selectively: once, few, many, or a class where the clone is expanded.

clone size: NA; D gene: TRBD2; CDR3 length: 17; V gene: TRBV28; J gene: TRBJ2-2; CDR3 DNA: TGTGCCAGCAGCCAGCGACTAGCGGGCAAACTGTCCGGGGAGCTGTTTTTT; CDR3 protein: CASSQRLAGKLSGELFF
clone size: few; D gene: NA; CDR3 length: 15; V gene: TRBV7-3; J gene: TRBJ2-1; CDR3 DNA: TGTGCCAGCAGCTCTCGGGACGGCTCCTACAATGAGCAGTTCTTC; CDR3 protein: CASSSRDGSYNEQFF
clone size: NA; D gene: NA; CDR3 length: 11; V gene: TRBV23-1; J gene: TRBJ2-2; CDR3 DNA: TGCGCCAGCAGTCAACTAGGCCCAGTGTTTTTT; CDR3 protein: CASSQLGPVFF
clone size: once; D gene: TRBD1; CDR3 length: 14; V gene: TRBV27; J gene: TRBJ1-1; CDR3 DNA: TGTGCCAGCAGTCCGCGACAGGGGGCGGGTGAAGCTTTCTTT; CDR3 protein: CASSPRQGAGEAFF
clone size: NA; D gene: TRBD1; CDR3 length: 14; V gene: TRBV9; J gene: TRBJ1-1; CDR3 DNA: TGTGCCAGCAGCGCGAGTGGGACAGGGGTTGAAGCTTTCTTT; CDR3 protein: CASSASGTGVEAFF
clone size: few; D gene: NA; CDR3 length: 14; V gene: TRBV7-2; J gene: TRBJ2-1; CDR3 DNA: TGTGCCAGCAGCTCCGGGGGCAGCTTCAATGAGCAGTTCTTC; CDR3 protein: CASSSGGSFNEQFF
clone size: NA; D gene: NA; CDR3 length: 15; V gene: TRBV12-5; J gene: TRBJ2-1; CDR3 DNA: TGTGCTAGTGGCCGGGACTTGAGCTCCTACAATGAGCAGTTCTTC; CDR3 protein: CASGRDLSSYNEQFF
clone size: once; D gene: TRBD2; CDR3 length: 15; V gene: TRBV27; J gene: TRBJ2-1; CDR3 DNA: TGTGCCAGCAGCTTAGGGCTAGCGGCCTACAATGAGCAGTTCTTC; CDR3 protein: CASSLGLAAYNEQFF
clone size: NA; D gene: TRBD2; CDR3 length: 16; V gene: TRBV16; J gene: TRBJ2-7; CDR3 DNA: TGTGCCAGCAGCCAATCGAGGGGACTAGCGGGTTACGAGCAGTACTTC; CDR3 protein: CASSQSRGLAGYEQYF
clone size: few; D gene: NA; CDR3 length: 11; V gene: TRBV2; J gene: TRBJ2-7; CDR3 DNA: TGTGCCAGCAGTGAAGGCTTGGAGCAGTACTTC; CDR3 protein: CASSEGLEQYF
clone size: NA; D gene: TRBD2; CDR3 length: 15; V gene: TRBV4-1; J gene: TRBJ2-7; CDR3 DNA: TGCGCCAGCAGCCTAACGACTAGCGGGAACTACGAGCAGTACTTC; CDR3 protein: CASSLTTSGNYEQYF
clone size: NA; D gene: NA; CDR3 length: 16; V gene: TRBV28; J gene: TRBJ2-7; CDR3 DNA: TGTGCCAGCAGTTTACGGTGGCAGGGGAGCTCCTACGAGCAGTACTTC; CDR3 protein: CASSLRWQGSSYEQYF
clone size: few; D gene: NA; CDR3 length: 13; V gene: TRBV28; J gene: TRBJ1-1; CDR3 DNA: TGTGCCAGCCGCCGGGGCACAAACACTGAAGCTTTCTTT; CDR3 protein: CASRRGTNTEAFF
clone size: NA; D gene: NA; CDR3 length: 14; V gene: TRBV7-9; J gene: TRBJ2-7; CDR3 DNA: TGTGCCAGCAGCTCCCTCATCATACCCTACGAGCAGTACTTC; CDR3 protein: CASSSLIIPYEQYF
clone size: NA; D gene: TRBD1; CDR3 length: 13; V gene: TRBV6-5; J gene: TRBJ1-5; CDR3 DNA: TGTGCCAGCCAGGAGGGGGCTGTTCAGCCCCAGCATTTT; CDR3 protein: CASQEGAVQPQHF
clone size: few; D gene: NA; CDR3 length: 13; V gene: TRBV12-5; J gene: TRBJ1-1; CDR3 DNA: TGTGCTAGTGGTTTGCACCCGAACACTGAAGCTTTCTTT; CDR3 protein: CASGLHPNTEAFF
clone size: NA; D gene: NA; CDR3 length: 15; V gene: TRBV7-2; J gene: TRBJ2-4; CDR3 DNA: TGTGCCAGCAGTCAGACCGGCGGGGCCAAAAACATTCAGTACTTC; CDR3 protein: CASSQTGGAKNIQYF
clone size: few; D gene: NA; CDR3 length: 16; V gene: TRBV28; J gene: TRBJ1-2; CDR3 DNA: TGTGCCAGCAGTTCGCGGGCCTTGCATTGGGCCAACGGCTACACCTTC; CDR3 protein: CASSSRALHWANGYTF
clone size: NA; D gene: TRBD1; CDR3 length: 14; V gene: TRBV28; J gene: TRBJ1-5; CDR3 DNA: TGTGCCAGCAGTAACCACAGGGGTGTGGAGCCCCAGCATTTT; CDR3 protein: CASSNHRGVEPQHF
clone size: few; D gene: NA; CDR3 length: 12; V gene: TRBV11-2; J gene: TRBJ2-1; CDR3 DNA: TGTGCCAGCAGCTCCGCTAGTCCTGAGCAGTTCTTC; CDR3 protein: CASSSASPEQFF
clone size: NA; D gene: NA; CDR3 length: 15; V gene: TRBV27; J gene: TRBJ2-7; CDR3 DNA: TGTGCCAGCAGTTCAGATCCAGAGGGGGTTTACGAGCAGTACTTC; CDR3 protein: CASSSDPEGVYEQYF
clone size: NA; D gene: TRBD1; CDR3 length: 14; V gene: TRBV6-5; J gene: TRBJ2-7; CDR3 DNA: TGTGCCAGCAGGTACCAGGGGGCTGTCTACGAGCAGTACTTC; CDR3 protein: CASRYQGAVYEQYF
clone size: NA; D gene: TRBD2; CDR3 length: 14; V gene: TRBV19; J gene: TRBJ2-3; CDR3 DNA: TGTGCCAGTAGTATCGCGGGAGACACAGATACGCAGTATTTT; CDR3 protein: CASSIAGDTDTQYF
clone size: few; D gene: TRBD2; CDR3 length: 17; V gene: TRBV5-1; J gene: TRBJ2-1; CDR3 DNA: TGCGCCAGCAGCTTGTGGCTAGCGGGATTCTCCTACAATGAGCAGTTCTTC; CDR3 protein: CASSLWLAGFSYNEQFF
clone size: NA; D gene: NA; CDR3 length: 17; V gene: TRBV4-1; J gene: TRBJ1-5; CDR3 DNA: TGCGCCAGCAGCCAGTCTTTTCAGGGTACGAACAATCAGCCCCAGCATTTT; CDR3 protein: CASSQSFQGTNNQPQHF
clone size: NA; D gene: NA; CDR3 length: 19; V gene: TRBV5-1; J gene: TRBJ2-2; CDR3 DNA: TGCGCCAGCAGCTTGGGTCTTGGCGGCCGCGGTCCGAACACCGGGGAGCTGTTTTTT; CDR3 protein: CASSLGLGGRGPNTGELFF
clone size: NA; D gene: NA; CDR3 length: 13; V gene: TRBV15; J gene: TRBJ2-1; CDR3 DNA: TGTGCCACCAGCAGAGCACTTCTCGATGAGCAGTTCTTC; CDR3 protein: CATSRALLDEQFF
clone size: once; D gene: TRBD2; CDR3 length: 17; V gene: TRBV7-3; J gene: TRBJ2-1; CDR3 DNA: TGCGCCAGCAGCGTAGAGGGGGCGGGAGGGTCTCACAATGAGCAGTTCTTC; CDR3 protein: CASSVEGAGGSHNEQFF
clone size: few; D gene: NA; CDR3 length: 16; V gene: TRBV28; J gene: TRBJ1-2; CDR3 DNA: TGTGCCAGCAGCTCCCCGGGCAGGGCGGAATCCTATGGCTACACCTTC; CDR3 protein: CASSSPGRAESYGYTF
clone size: NA; D gene: NA; CDR3 length: 16; V gene: TRBV5-1; J gene: TRBJ2-1; CDR3 DNA: TGCGCCAGCGGTCCGGGTTGGGACTGGATGTGGAATGAGCAGTTCTTC; CDR3 protein: CASGPGWDWMWNEQFF
clone size: NA; D gene: NA; CDR3 length: 15; V gene: TRBV28; J gene: TRBJ1-1; CDR3 DNA: TGTGCCAGCAGTTTAAGGCTGACGGGCAACACTGAAGCTTTCTTT; CDR3 protein: CASSLRLTGNTEAFF
clone size: NA; D gene: NA; CDR3 length: 14; V gene: TRBV4-1; J gene: TRBJ1-2; CDR3 DNA: TGCGCCAGCAGCCAAGTAAGGGCTAACTATGGCTACACCTTC; CDR3 protein: CASSQVRANYGYTF
clone size: NA; D gene: NA; CDR3 length: 16; V gene: TRBV29-1; J gene: TRBJ1-1; CDR3 DNA: TGCAGCGTTAGGGGGGAGACAGGCAGGCGGAACACTGAAGCTTTCTTT; CDR3 protein: CSVRGETGRRNTEAFF
clone size: few; D gene: NA; CDR3 length: 11; V gene: TRBV5-8; J gene: TRBJ2-4; CDR3 DNA: TGTGCCAGCAGCTTAGGGGCCGTGCCGTACTTC; CDR3 protein: CASSLGAVPYF
clone size: NA; D gene: TRBD1; CDR3 length: 18; V gene: TRBV7-9; J gene: TRBJ2-6; CDR3 DNA: TGTGCCAGCAGCCCCCGGGACAGGGGGCCCTCTGGGGCCAACGTCCTGACTTTC; CDR3 protein: CASSPRDRGPSGANVLTF
clone size: few; D gene: NA; CDR3 length: 13; V gene: TRBV27; J gene: TRBJ2-3; CDR3 DNA: TGTGCCAGCAGTTTCACCGTCACAGATACGCAGTATTTT; CDR3 protein: CASSFTVTDTQYF
clone size: NA; D gene: TRBD1; CDR3 length: 14; V gene: TRBV13; J gene: TRBJ2-1; CDR3 DNA: TGTGCCAGCAGCTTTCGGGACAGGAACAATGAGCAGTTCTTC; CDR3 protein: CASSFRDRNNEQFF
clone size: few; D gene: NA; CDR3 length: 15; V gene: TRBV5-6; J gene: TRBJ1-2; CDR3 DNA: TGTGCCAGCAGCTTGGTGGAGGGTGCCAACTATGGCTACACCTTC; CDR3 protein: CASSLVEGANYGYTF
clone size: NA; D gene: NA; CDR3 length: 12; V gene: TRBV4-1; J gene: TRBJ1-1; CDR3 DNA: TGCGCCAGCAGCCAGAACAGCATTGAAGCTTTCTTT; CDR3 protein: CASSQNSIEAFF
clone size: few; D gene: NA; CDR3 length: 15; V gene: TRBV6-5; J gene: TRBJ2-1; CDR3 DNA: TGTGCCAGCAGTTACGCGCCTGGGGCTAGGGACGAGCAGTTCTTC; CDR3 protein: CASSYAPGARDEQFF
clone size: NA; D gene: NA; CDR3 length: 15; V gene: TRBV13; J gene: TRBJ1-1; CDR3 DNA: TGTGCCAGCAGCTGGGGGGGACGGATGAACACTGAAGCTTTCTTT; CDR3 protein: CASSWGGRMNTEAFF
clone size: medium-sized; D gene: TRBD2; CDR3 length: 14; V gene: TRBV6-5; J gene: TRBJ2-1; CDR3 DNA: TGTGCCAGCAACAGGGCTAGCGGGGGCAATGAGCAGTTCTTC; CDR3 protein: CASNRASGGNEQFF
clone size: few; D gene: NA; CDR3 length: 10; V gene: TRBV23-1; J gene: TRBJ1-1; CDR3 DNA: TGCGCCAGCAGCGTCCCTGAAGCTTTCTTT; CDR3 protein: CASSVPEAFF
clone size: few; D gene: NA; CDR3 length: 13; V gene: TRBV9; J gene: TRBJ2-7; CDR3 DNA: TGTGCCAGCAGCGGGGGACATAGCTACGAGCAGTACTTC; CDR3 protein: CASSGGHSYEQYF
clone size: NA; D gene: TRBD2; CDR3 length: 14; V gene: TRBV6-1; J gene: TRBJ2-1; CDR3 DNA: TGTGCCAGCAACAGGGCTAGCGGGGGCAATGAGCAGTTCTTC; CDR3 protein: CASNRASGGNEQFF
clone size: NA; D gene: NA; CDR3 length: 13; V gene: TRBV6-5; J gene: TRBJ2-5; CDR3 DNA: TGTGCCAGCAGTTCTCCTCTCCAAGAGACCCAGTACTTC; CDR3 protein: CASSSPLQETQYF
clone size: NA; D gene: NA; CDR3 length: 17; V gene: TRBV7-8; J gene: TRBJ2-7; CDR3 DNA: TGTGCCAGCAGCCCACTTAAGATGACTACCCGCTACTACGAGCAGTACTTC; CDR3 protein: CASSPLKMTTRYYEQYF
clone size: NA; D gene: TRBD2; CDR3 length: 15; V gene: TRBV30; J gene: TRBJ2-5; CDR3 DNA: TGTGCCTGGAGGGGAAGGACTAGCGGGAGAGAGACCCAGTACTTC; CDR3 protein: CAWRGRTSGRETQYF
clone size: NA; D gene: TRBD2; CDR3 length: 19; V gene: TRBV7-6; J gene: TRBJ2-2; CDR3 DNA: TGTGCCAGCAGCCTCCGACTAGCGGGAACCCTCGCGGACACCGGGGAGCTGTTTTTT; CDR3 protein: CASSLRLAGTLADTGELFF